The next 26 T cell receptor beta chains were all read from a single sample in a study of cytomegalovirus exposure and HLA in healthy donors. Amplification used 60 Vbeta primers and 13 Jbeta primers. Profiling relied on immunoSEQ multiplex PCR, and the TCRdb table lists in-frame clones only, not all of them. The sample consists of about 150,000 clones, 61% of them appearing once. The sequenced sample consisted of PBMCs. These receptors originate from a male donor in good health and CMV-seronegative.

The chain's CDR3 is CASSSRDRVNTEAFF. The DNA for the CDR3 is TGTGCCAGCAGCTCGAGGGACAGGGTGAACACTGAAGCTTTCTTT. The chain has TRBV7-9 and TRBJ1-1; the match to TRBD1 covers 9 bases. Per germline, CDR1 SEHNR and CDR2 FQNEAQ (reference sequence). This CDR3 is 15 amino acids long. V was clipped by 4 bases and J by 0 bases; unmatched bases: 3.

This chain links TRBV19 with TRBJ1-4, with D unresolved. CDR1 is LNHDA and CDR2 is SQIVND in the germline V gene (reference sequence). The CDR3 consists of 13 residues. The germline V and J ends were trimmed by 1 base and 6 bases, with 6 bases remaining between them. The CDR3 here is CASSIGTDEKLFF. The CDR3 DNA follows: TGTGCCAGTAGTATAGGAACAGATGAAAAACTGTTTTTT.

The rearrangement links TRBV11-2 to TRBJ1-2, with a weak D call TRBD1 (5 bases). The CDR3 is 16 amino acids. V gave up 2 bases and J gave up 3 bases, with 16 bases separating them. Per the germline V gene, CDR1 is SGHAT and CDR2 is FQNNGV. DNA of the CDR3: TGTGCCAGCAGCTTAACTTTCGGCAGGGTCGACTATGGCTACACCTTC. Protein product: CASSLTFGRVDYGYTF.

CDR3 sequence: CASSPHMATNEKLFF. CDR3 bases: TGCGCCAGCAGCCCCCACATGGCAACTAATGAAAAACTGTTTTTT. V and J are TRBV4-1 and TRBJ1-4; D remains ambiguous. This CDR3 has 15 residues. Germline CDR1 is MGHRA and CDR2 is YSYEKL. Trimming removed 4 bases from V and 0 bases from J, with 9 bases in between.

The V gene is TRBV18, the J gene TRBJ1-1; D perhaps matches TRBD1 (6 bases). Trimming shortened V by 6 bases and J by 1 base, and 6 bases separated the two germline ends. Germline V gives CDR1 KGHSH, CDR2 LQKENI. The CDR3 sequence is 12 residues long. The CDR3 DNA sequence: TGTGCCAGCTCGGGGGCGAACACTGAAGCTTTCTTT. It is translated as CASSGANTEAFF.

The count of this clone is one. The gene calls are TRBV2 and TRBJ2-5, with unresolved D. Per germline, CDR1 SNHLY and CDR2 FYNNEI. Between the trimmed V and J ends, which lost 4 bases and 2 bases, there was a span of 11 bases. This CDR3 spans 14 amino acids. The DNA of the CDR3 is TGTGCCAGCAGTGTGTTAGTTTCACAAGAGACCCAGTACTTC. It yields the protein CASSVLVSQETQYF.

The chain recombines TRBV6-5 with TRBJ2-7; TRBD2 is a possible D gene (5 bases). The V gene's germline CDR1 is MNHEY and CDR2 SVGAGI. The V and J ends lost 7 bases and 6 bases respectively, with 22 bases between them. The CDR3 sequence is 15 residues long. The CDR3 sequence: CASTRGTGPDSEQYF. DNA of the CDR3: TGTGCCAGCACCCGGGGAACGGGCCCCGATTCCGAGCAGTACTTC.

The gene calls are TRBV15 and TRBJ2-3, with no clear D. Trimming took off 3 bases at V and 6 bases at J, with 7 bases between the two ends. The germline V gene encodes CDR1 LNHNV and CDR2 YYDKDF (reference sequence). The CDR3 is 12 residues long. CDR3 bases: TGTGCCACCAGCAGGGCGGTGGATACGCAGTATTTT. Translated: CATSRAVDTQYF.

This clone was seen more than once but under ten times. The chain carries TRBV11-2 and TRBJ1-5, with D perhaps TRBD1 (5 bases). This CDR3 comprises 14 residues. V was shortened by 2 bases and J by 4 bases, with 9 bases between the two germline ends. Germline CDR1 is SGHAT and CDR2 is FQNNGV. The CDR3 region has the DNA TGTGCCAGCAGCTTAAACGGGGGGAATCAGCCCCAGCATTTT. Its protein product is CASSLNGGNQPQHF.

V is TRBV18 and J is TRBJ1-2, with D unresolved. The CDR3 has 13 residues. V lost 4 bases to trimming and J lost 6 bases, with 12 bases between them. Germline CDR1 and CDR2: KGHSH and LQKENI. The CDR3 here is CASSLRDPHGYTF. CDR3 DNA sequence: TGTGCCAGCTCACTCCGGGATCCCCATGGCTACACCTTC.

V and J are TRBV19 and TRBJ1-5; D gene unclear. V was pared by 2 bases and J by 4 bases, with 12 bases between. The CDR3 contains 15 residues. CDR1 and CDR2 from the germline V gene are LNHDA and SQIVND (reference sequence). The CDR3 reads CASSITGGENQPQHF. In DNA, the CDR3 is TGTGCCAGTAGTATAACGGGCGGGGAAAATCAGCCCCAGCATTTT.

About this clone: One end of the junction fails to match germline, which may point to a read error. The CDR3 sequence: CASRFGSSYNEQFF. CDR3 sequence (DNA): TGTGCCAGCCGTTTCGGGAGCTCCTACAATGAGCAGTTCTTC. This chain joins TRBV27 and TRBJ2-1; perhaps TRBD2 as D (6 bases). The CDR3 is made up of 14 amino acids. CDR1 and CDR2 from the germline V gene are MNHEY and SMNVEV (reference sequence).

A few counts support this clone. The gene calls are TRBV7-9 and TRBJ1-2; 9 positions match TRBD1. The CDR3 has 13 amino acids. J lost 6 bases, V lost 3 bases, and 2 bases had no gene match. Germline V gene sequence: CDR1 SEHNR, CDR2 FQNEAQ (reference sequence). The CDR3 spells CASSFRDRDGYTF. The CDR3 DNA is TGTGCCAGCAGCTTTCGGGACAGGGATGGCTACACCTTC. Together with reference TRBV7-9 and TRBJ1-2, the CDR3 gives the full variable domain: DTGVSQNPRHKITKRGQNVTFRCDPISEHNRLYWYRQTLGQGPEFLTYFQNEAQLEKSRLLSDRFSAERPKGSFSTLEIQRTEQGDSAMYLCASSFRDRDGYTFGSGTRLTVV.

V is TRBV4-2 and J is TRBJ2-2; 8 positions match TRBD2. Germline assignment: CDR1 LGHNA and CDR2 YNFKEQ. The CDR3 consists of 15 residues. The trim removed 0 bases at V and 11 bases at J, leaving 8 bases unmatched. Written as DNA, the CDR3 is TGTGCCAGCAGCCAAGACGTACGCGGGGGGCACGAGCTGTTTTTT. Protein product: CASSQDVRGGHELFF.

This clone has more than one count but fewer than ten. This chain's CDR3 is CASSLRRGIRGSSTEAFF. The CDR3 region has the DNA TGTGCCAGCAGCCTAAGGAGAGGGATTAGGGGGTCAAGCACTGAAGCTTTCTTT. The chain has TRBV13 and TRBJ1-1; tentative D call: TRBD1 (6 bases). Trimming shortened V by 5 bases and J by 4 bases, and 26 bases separated the two germline ends. The CDR3 consists of 18 residues. In germline, CDR1 is PRHDT, CDR2 FYEKMQ (reference sequence).

The rearrangement links TRBV21-1 to TRBJ2-7; TRBD1, the D gene given by the table, was not confirmed from the DNA. TRBV21-1 is listed as a pseudogene. The length of the CDR3 is 16 residues. DNA of the CDR3: TGTGCCAGCAGCACGGAATCGGACAGGGGATCCTACGAGCAGTACTTC. It encodes CASSTESDRGSYEQYF.

This chain links TRBV5-6 with TRBJ2-3, with TRBD2 matching 7 bases. J was trimmed by 3 bases and V by 3 bases; bases with no gene match: 10. Germline V CDR1 and CDR2: SGHDT, YYEEEE. The CDR3 covers 16 residues. CDR3 region: CASSYRWWEGTDTQYF. CDR3 DNA sequence: TGTGCCAGCAGCTACCGGTGGTGGGAGGGTACAGATACGCAGTATTTT. The whole variable domain, remainder taken from reference TRBV5-6 and TRBJ2-3, is DAGVTQSPTHLIKTRGQQVTLRCSPKSGHDTVSWYQQALGQGPQFIFQYYEEEERQRGNFPDRFSGHQFPNYSSELNVNALLLGDSALYLCASSYRWWEGTDTQYFGPGTRLTVL.

This rearrangement joins TRBV30 to TRBJ1-6, with a weak D call TRBD1 (5 bases). Germline values: CDR1 GTSNPN, CDR2 SVGIG (reference sequence). The germline V and J ends were trimmed by 0 bases and 0 bases, with 9 bases remaining between them. This CDR3 spans 16 amino acids. In DNA form, the CDR3 reads TGTGCCTGGAGTGTTAGGGGTAGCTCCTATAATTCACCCCTCCACTTT. It codes for CAWSVRGSSYNSPLHF.

The genes are TRBV6-6 and TRBJ2-3; 8 nucleotides match TRBD2. V dropped 7 bases and J dropped 3; count of bases not matched to a gene: 6. Germline CDR1 MNHNY, CDR2 SVGAGI (reference sequence). The CDR3 length is 14 residues. The CDR3 region is CASKLPGGTDTQYF. For the CDR3, the DNA is TGTGCCAGCAAACTCCCGGGGGGGACAGATACGCAGTATTTT.

This clone was recorded many times. This chain connects TRBV18 to TRBJ2-7; 9 nucleotides agree with TRBD1. The CDR3 totals 20 residues. V lost 3 bases, J lost 3 bases, and 21 bases stayed unmatched. Germline CDR1 reads KGHSH; CDR2 reads LQKENI. The CDR3 region is CASSPDLQGASGSSLYEQYF. The CDR3 coding sequence is TGTGCCAGCTCACCGGACCTACAGGGGGCGTCAGGGTCAAGCCTCTACGAGCAGTACTTC.

V is TRBV29-1 and J is TRBJ2-2; possibly TRBD2 for D (6 bases). CDR1 is SQVTM, CDR2 ANQGSEA, per germline. The CDR3 covers 14 residues. Deletions cut 4 bases from V and 0 bases from J, with 9 bases between. CDR3 residues: CSVGGGANTGELFF. In DNA, the CDR3 is TGCAGCGTTGGCGGCGGGGCGAACACCGGGGAGCTGTTTTTT.

The rearrangement uses TRBV5-1 and TRBJ2-1; 11 bases line up with TRBD2. The trim removed 0 bases at V and 3 bases at J, leaving 5 bases unmatched. Germline V gene sequence: CDR1 SGHRS, CDR2 YFSETQ. The CDR3 covers 17 residues. CDR3 protein: CASSLVSGGAIYNEQFF. The CDR3 DNA is TGCGCCAGCAGCTTGGTTAGCGGGGGGGCCATCTACAATGAGCAGTTCTTC.

This clone showed up just a few times. The gene calls are TRBV19 and TRBJ1-5; D gene ambiguous. The CDR3 has 18 residues. Germline V lookup: CDR1 LNHDA, CDR2 SQIVND (reference sequence). V was cut by 3 bases and J by 0 bases, with 18 bases left in between. The CDR3: CASSISGSPLYSNQPQHF. The DNA of the CDR3 is TGTGCCAGTAGTATCTCAGGCAGTCCCTTGTATAGCAATCAGCCCCAGCATTTT.

This CDR3 is CASSYGQDQPQHF. In DNA, the CDR3 is TGTGCCAGCAGCTATGGCCAGGATCAGCCCCAGCATTTT. The genes are TRBV5-4 and TRBJ1-5; D call uncertain. V lost 3 bases to trimming and J lost 5 bases, with 9 bases between them. CDR1 and CDR2 from the germline V gene are SGHNT and YYREEE (reference sequence). The CDR3 sequence is 13 residues long.

This clone has more than one count but fewer than ten. The chain uses TRBV5-1 and TRBJ2-1; 8 nucleotides match TRBD2. V lost 5 bases, J lost 3 bases, and 7 bases stayed unmatched. The CDR3 covers 15 residues. The germline CDR1 and CDR2 sequences are SGHRS and YFSETQ. The CDR3 sequence: CASSPAGAVYNEQFF. The CDR3 region has the DNA TGCGCCAGCAGTCCAGCGGGGGCGGTCTACAATGAGCAGTTCTTC.

The chain combines TRBV27 with TRBJ1-3; no clear D. Between the trimmed V and J ends, which lost 4 bases and 3 bases, there was a span of 10 bases. CDR3 length equals 14 residues. CDR1 is MNHEY and CDR2 is SMNVEV in the germline V gene (reference sequence). This CDR3 reads CASSSSPRGNTIYF. CDR3 bases: TGTGCCAGCAGTTCCTCCCCCCGTGGAAACACCATATATTTT.